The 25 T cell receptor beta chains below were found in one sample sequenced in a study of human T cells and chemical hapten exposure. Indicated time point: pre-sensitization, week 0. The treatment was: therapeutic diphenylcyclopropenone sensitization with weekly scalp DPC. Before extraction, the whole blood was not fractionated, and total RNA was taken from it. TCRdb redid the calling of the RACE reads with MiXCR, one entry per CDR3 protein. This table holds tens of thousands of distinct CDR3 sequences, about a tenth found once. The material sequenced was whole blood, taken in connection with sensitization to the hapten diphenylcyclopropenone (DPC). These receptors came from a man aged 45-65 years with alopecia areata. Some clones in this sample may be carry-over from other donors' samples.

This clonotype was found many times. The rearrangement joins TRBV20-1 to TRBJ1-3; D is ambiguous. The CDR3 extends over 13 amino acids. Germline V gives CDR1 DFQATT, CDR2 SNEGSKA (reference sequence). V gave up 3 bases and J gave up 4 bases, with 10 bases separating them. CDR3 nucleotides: TGCAGTGCTAGCCCGGGAATAGGAAACACCATATATTTT. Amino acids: CSASPGIGNTIYF.

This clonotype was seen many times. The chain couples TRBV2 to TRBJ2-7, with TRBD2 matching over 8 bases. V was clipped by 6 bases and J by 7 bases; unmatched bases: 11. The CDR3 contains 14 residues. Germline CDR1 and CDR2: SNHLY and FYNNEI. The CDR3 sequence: CASRLAGTEKEQYF. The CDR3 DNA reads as TGTGCCAGCAGATTAGCGGGGACGGAGAAAGAGCAGTACTTC.

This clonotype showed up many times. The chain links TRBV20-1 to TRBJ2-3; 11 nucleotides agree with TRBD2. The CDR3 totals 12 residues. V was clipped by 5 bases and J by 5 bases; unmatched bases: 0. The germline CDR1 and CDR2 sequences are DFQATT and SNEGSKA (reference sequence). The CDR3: CSAGLAGDTQYF. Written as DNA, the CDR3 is TGCAGTGCTGGACTAGCGGGAGATACGCAGTATTTT.

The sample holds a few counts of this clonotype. The CDR3 loop reads CASSLEARGPWGTDTQYF. DNA of the CDR3: TGTGCCAGCAGCTTAGAGGCCAGGGGGCCTTGGGGCACAGATACGCAGTATTTT. The chain couples TRBV7-6 to TRBJ2-3; TRBD1 agrees at 8 bases. From germline, CDR1 is SGHVS and CDR2 FNYEAQ. The CDR3 spans 18 residues. V was clipped by 1 base and J by 1 base; unmatched bases: 10.

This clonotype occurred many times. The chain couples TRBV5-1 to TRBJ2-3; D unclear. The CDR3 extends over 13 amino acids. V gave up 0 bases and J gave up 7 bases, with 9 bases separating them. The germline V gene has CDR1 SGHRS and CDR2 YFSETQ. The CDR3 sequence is CASSLDGSHTQYF. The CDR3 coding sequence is TGCGCCAGCAGCTTGGATGGCAGCCATACGCAGTATTTT.

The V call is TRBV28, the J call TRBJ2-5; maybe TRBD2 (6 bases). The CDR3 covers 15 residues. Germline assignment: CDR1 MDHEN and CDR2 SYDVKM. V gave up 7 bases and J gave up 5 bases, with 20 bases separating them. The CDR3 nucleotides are TGTGCCAGCAATCTTTCCGGGGGTCTTTATGAGACCCAGTACTTC. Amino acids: CASNLSGGLYETQYF.

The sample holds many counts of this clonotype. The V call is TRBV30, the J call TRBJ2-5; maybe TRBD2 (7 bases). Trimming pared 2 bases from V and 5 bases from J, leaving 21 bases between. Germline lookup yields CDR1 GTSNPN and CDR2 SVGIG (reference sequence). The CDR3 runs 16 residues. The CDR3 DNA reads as TGTGCCTGGAGTAGGGCGGGGGCGCGGGATCGGGAGACCCAGTACTTC. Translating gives CAWSRAGARDRETQYF.

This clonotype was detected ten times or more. CDR3: CASSYGAGQGAEQYF. CDR3 DNA sequence: TGTGCCAGCAGCTACGGAGCGGGACAGGGGGCCGAGCAGTACTTC. The V and J genes are TRBV5-4 and TRBJ2-7; 12 bases match TRBD1. The CDR3 is 15 amino acids. With 3 bases clipped from V and 6 bases from J, the junction kept 7 bases outside the gene matches. Germline V CDR1 and CDR2: SGHNT, YYREEE (reference sequence). The whole variable domain, filled in from reference TRBV5-4 and TRBJ2-7, reads ETGVTQSPTHLIKTRGQQVTLRCSSQSGHNTVSWYQQALGQGPQFIFQYYREEENGRGNFPPRFSGLQFPNYSSELNVNALELDDSALYLCASSYGAGQGAEQYFGPGTRLTVT.

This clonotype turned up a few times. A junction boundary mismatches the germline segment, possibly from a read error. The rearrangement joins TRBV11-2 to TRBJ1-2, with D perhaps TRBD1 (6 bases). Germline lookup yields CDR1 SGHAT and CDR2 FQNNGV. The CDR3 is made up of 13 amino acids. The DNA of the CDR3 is TGTGCCAGCAGTTTATACGGGGAGGGACAATACCTCTTC. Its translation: CASSLYGEGQYLF.

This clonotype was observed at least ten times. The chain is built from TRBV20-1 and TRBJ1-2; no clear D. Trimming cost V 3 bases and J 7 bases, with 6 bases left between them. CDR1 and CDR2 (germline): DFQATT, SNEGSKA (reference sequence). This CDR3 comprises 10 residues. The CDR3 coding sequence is TGCAGTGCTAGGAGGGCTGGCTACACCTTC. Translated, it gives CSARRAGYTF.

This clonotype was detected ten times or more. CDR3 loop: CSASGPQGRGQPQHF. CDR3 DNA sequence: TGCAGTGCTAGCGGCCCCCAGGGAAGGGGGCAGCCCCAGCATTTT. The rearrangement joins TRBV20-1 to TRBJ1-5; D might be TRBD1 (6 bases). The germline V and J ends were trimmed by 3 bases and 7 bases, with 19 bases remaining between them. Germline V gene data show CDR1 as DFQATT and CDR2 as SNEGSKA (reference sequence). The CDR3 is 15 residues long.

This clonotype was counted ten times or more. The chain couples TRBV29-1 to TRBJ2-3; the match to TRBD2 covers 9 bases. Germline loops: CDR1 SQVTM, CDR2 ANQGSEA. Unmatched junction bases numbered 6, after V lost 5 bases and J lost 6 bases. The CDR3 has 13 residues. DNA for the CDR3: TGCAGCGTTCTGCGGGAGGGCCTCGATACGCAGTATTTT. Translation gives CSVLREGLDTQYF.

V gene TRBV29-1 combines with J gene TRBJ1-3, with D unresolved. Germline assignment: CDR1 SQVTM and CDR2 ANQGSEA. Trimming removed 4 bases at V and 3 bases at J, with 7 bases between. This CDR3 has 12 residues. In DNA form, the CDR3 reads TGCAGCGTTGGTAGGGATGGAAACACCATATATTTT. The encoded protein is CSVGRDGNTIYF.

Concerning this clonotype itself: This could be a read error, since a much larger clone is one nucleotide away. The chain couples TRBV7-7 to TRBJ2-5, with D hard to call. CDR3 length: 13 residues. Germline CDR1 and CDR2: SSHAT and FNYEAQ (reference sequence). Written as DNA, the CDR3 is TGTGCTAGCAGCCGCGAGCTCCAAGAGACCCAGTACTTC. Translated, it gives CASSRELQETQYF. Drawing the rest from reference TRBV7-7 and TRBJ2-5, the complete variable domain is GAGVSQSPRYKVTKRGQDVTLRCDPISSHATLYWYQQALGQGPEFLTYFNYEAQPDKSGLPSDRFSAERPEGSISTLTIQRTEQRDSAMYRCASSRELQETQYFGPGTRLLVL.

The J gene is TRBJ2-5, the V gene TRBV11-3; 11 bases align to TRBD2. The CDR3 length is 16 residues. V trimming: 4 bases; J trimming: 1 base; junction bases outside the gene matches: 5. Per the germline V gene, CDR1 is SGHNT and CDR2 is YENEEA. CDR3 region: CASSSGLAGTQETQYF. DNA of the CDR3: TGTGCCAGCAGCTCCGGACTAGCGGGTACCCAAGAGACCCAGTACTTC.

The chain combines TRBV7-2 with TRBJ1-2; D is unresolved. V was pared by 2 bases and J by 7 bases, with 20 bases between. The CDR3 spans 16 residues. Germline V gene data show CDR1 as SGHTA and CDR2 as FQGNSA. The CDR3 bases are TGTGCCAGCAGCTTACGGGAAGTATCGGCCGCGGGTGGCTACACCTTC. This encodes CASSLREVSAAGGYTF.

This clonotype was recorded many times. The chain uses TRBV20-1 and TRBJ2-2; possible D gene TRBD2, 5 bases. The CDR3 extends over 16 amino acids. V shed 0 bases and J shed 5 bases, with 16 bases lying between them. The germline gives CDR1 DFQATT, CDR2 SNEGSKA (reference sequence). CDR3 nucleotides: TGCAGTGCTAGAGATCATACAGAGGGTTCGACCGGGGAGCTGTTTTTT. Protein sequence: CSARDHTEGSTGELFF.

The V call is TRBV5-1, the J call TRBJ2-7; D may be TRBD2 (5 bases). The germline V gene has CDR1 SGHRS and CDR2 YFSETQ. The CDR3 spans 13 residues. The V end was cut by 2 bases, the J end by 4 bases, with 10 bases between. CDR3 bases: TGCGCCAGCAGCTTAGTCGGGGAATACGAGCAGTACTTC. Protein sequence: CASSLVGEYEQYF.

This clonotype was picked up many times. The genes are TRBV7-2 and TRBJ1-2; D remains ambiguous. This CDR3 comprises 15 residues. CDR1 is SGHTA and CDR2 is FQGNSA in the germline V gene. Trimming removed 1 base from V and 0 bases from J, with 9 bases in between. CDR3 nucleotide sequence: TGTGCCAGCAGCTTAGATCCGGAGACTAACTATGGCTACACCTTC. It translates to CASSLDPETNYGYTF.

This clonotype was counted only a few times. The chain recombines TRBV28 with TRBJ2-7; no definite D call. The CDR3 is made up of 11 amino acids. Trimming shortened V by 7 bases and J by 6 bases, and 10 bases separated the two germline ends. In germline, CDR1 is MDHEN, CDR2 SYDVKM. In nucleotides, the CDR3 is TGTGCCAGCACCCCCGGCTCCGAGCAGTACTTC. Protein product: CASTPGSEQYF.

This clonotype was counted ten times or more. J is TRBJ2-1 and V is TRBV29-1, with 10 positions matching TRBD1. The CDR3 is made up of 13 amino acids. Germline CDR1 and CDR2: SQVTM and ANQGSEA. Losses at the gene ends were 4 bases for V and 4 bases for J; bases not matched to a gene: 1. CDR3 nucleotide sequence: TGCAGCGTTGGGGGACAGGGGTACAATGAGCAGTTCTTC. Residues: CSVGGQGYNEQFF.

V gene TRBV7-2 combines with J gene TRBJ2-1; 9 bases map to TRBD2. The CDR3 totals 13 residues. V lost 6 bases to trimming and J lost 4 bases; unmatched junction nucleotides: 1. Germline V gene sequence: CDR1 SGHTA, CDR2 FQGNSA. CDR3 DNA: TGTGCCAGCAGGACTAGCGGATACAATGAGCAGTTCTTC. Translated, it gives CASRTSGYNEQFF.

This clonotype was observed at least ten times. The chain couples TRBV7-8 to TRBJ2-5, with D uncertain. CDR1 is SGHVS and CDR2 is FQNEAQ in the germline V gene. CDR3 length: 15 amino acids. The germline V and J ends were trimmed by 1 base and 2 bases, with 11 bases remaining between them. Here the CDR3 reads CASSLDLGRQETQYF. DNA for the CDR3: TGTGCCAGCAGCTTAGATCTTGGCAGACAAGAGACCCAGTACTTC. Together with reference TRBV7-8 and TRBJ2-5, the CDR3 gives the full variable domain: GAGVSQSPRYKVAKRGQDVALRCDPISGHVSLFWYQQALGQGPEFLTYFQNEAQLDKSGLPSDRFFAERPEGSVSTLKIQRTQQEDSAVYLCASSLDLGRQETQYFGPGTRLLVL.

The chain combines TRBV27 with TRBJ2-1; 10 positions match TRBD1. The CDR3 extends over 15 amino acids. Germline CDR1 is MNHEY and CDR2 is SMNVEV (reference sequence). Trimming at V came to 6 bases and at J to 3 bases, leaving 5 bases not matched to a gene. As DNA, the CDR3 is TGTGCCAGCAGCCGCGGACAGGGGGTCTACAATGAGCAGTTCTTC. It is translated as CASSRGQGVYNEQFF.

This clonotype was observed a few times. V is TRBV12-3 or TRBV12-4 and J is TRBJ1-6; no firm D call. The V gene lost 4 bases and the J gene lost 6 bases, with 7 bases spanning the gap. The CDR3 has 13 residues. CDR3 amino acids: CASSSILNSPLHF. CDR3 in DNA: TGTGCCAGCAGTTCGATTCTTAATTCACCCCTCCACTTT.